Following are 5 T cell receptor beta chains from one sample sequenced in a study of blood T cell repertoires in COVID-19. Clones were read by immunoSEQ multiplex PCR, and TCRdb kept only the in-frame ones, dropping some. The table has about 230,000 clones, about nine tenths seen once. The specimen sequenced was PBMCs or T cells enriched from blood (not recorded which). The origin of the receptors is a woman aged 40 to 50 with acute COVID-19.

The V gene is TRBV7-2, the J gene TRBJ1-5, with D unresolved. The CDR3 consists of 12 residues. The V end was cut by 4 bases, the J end by 6 bases, with 7 bases between. From germline, CDR1 is SGHTA and CDR2 FQGNSA. The CDR3 nucleotides read TGTGCCAGCAGCTCTAGTGGTCAGCCCCAGCATTTT. Protein: CASSSSGQPQHF.

V gene TRBV27 combines with J gene TRBJ1-5; 7 bases fit TRBD1. The germline V gene has CDR1 MNHEY and CDR2 SMNVEV (reference sequence). Unmatched junction bases numbered 15, after V lost 5 bases and J lost 2 bases. The CDR3 extends over 18 amino acids. CDR3 residues: CASSLHGTVINRNQPQHF. The CDR3 DNA is TGTGCCAGCAGTCTACACGGGACAGTCATAAATCGCAATCAGCCCCAGCATTTT.

The gene calls are TRBV30 and TRBJ1-2; D may be TRBD1 (6 bases). This CDR3 comprises 14 residues. Germline CDR1 is GTSNPN and CDR2 is SVGIG (reference sequence). Trimming took 1 base from V and 8 from J, leaving 17 bases between them. DNA of the CDR3: TGTGCCTGGAGTGATCAGGGGCCTAGGGTGGGCTACACCTTC. Translated, it gives CAWSDQGPRVGYTF.

The rearrangement links TRBV19 to TRBJ2-3, with 7 bases fitting TRBD2. Germline-derived CDR1 and CDR2 are LNHDA and SQIVND (reference sequence). V gave up 4 bases and J gave up 0 bases; unmatched junction bases: 4. The CDR3 runs to 15 residues. The CDR3 region has the DNA TGTGCCAGTAGTAGCGGGAGTTCTAGCACAGATACGCAGTATTTT. This gives the protein CASSSGSSSTDTQYF.

V and J are TRBV6-4 and TRBJ1-6, with D perhaps TRBD1 (6 bases). Trimming cost V 6 bases and J 7 bases, with 10 bases left between them. This CDR3 contains 13 residues. Germline CDR1 is MRHNA and CDR2 is SNTAGT. CDR3 coding DNA: TGTGCCAGCAGGGCCACAGGGAATTCACCCCTCCACTTT. Amino acids: CASRATGNSPLHF.